One sample yielded the 9 T cell receptor beta chains listed below, sequenced in a study of T cells after yellow fever vaccination. TCRdb reprocessed the 5' RACE reads via MiXCR and lists one record per CDR3 protein. The sample has approximately 580,000 distinct CDR3 sequences, less than 20% seen once; the top ten hold 17%. The material sequenced was PBMCs, taken 4 to 6 days after the first yellow fever vaccination. The receptors come from a man aged 18 to 30 who received the YFV17D yellow fever vaccine.

This chain connects TRBV10-3 to TRBJ2-7, with D possibly TRBD1 on 5 matching bases. The CDR3 is made up of 13 amino acids. Between the trimmed V and J ends, which lost 5 bases and 3 bases, there was a span of 11 bases. The germline V gene has CDR1 ENHRY and CDR2 SYGVKD. CDR3 region: CAISLGRDYEQYF. CDR3 nucleotide sequence: TGTGCCATCAGTTTGGGCAGGGACTACGAGCAGTACTTC.

This clonotype was counted between two and nine times. This chain joins TRBV12-3 or TRBV12-4 and TRBJ1-4; D remains ambiguous. The CDR3 contains 14 residues. Trimming shortened V by 2 bases and J by 2 bases, and 6 bases separated the two germline ends. CDR3 amino acids: CASSLRETNEKLFF. The CDR3 region has the DNA TGTGCCAGCAGTTTAAGGGAGACTAATGAAAAACTGTTTTTT.

The chain has TRBV7-9 and TRBJ2-1; D is unclear. The CDR3 loop spans 13 amino acids. The germline V gene encodes CDR1 SEHNR and CDR2 FQNEAQ (reference sequence). V dropped 5 bases and J dropped 5 bases, with 10 bases sitting between them. The CDR3 nucleotides read TGTGCCAGCAGCCCCGACGAGGACAATGAGCAGTTCTTC. Protein sequence: CASSPDEDNEQFF.

This clonotype has just a few counts. This chain joins TRBV5-1 and TRBJ2-7, with D unclear. V dropped 1 base and J dropped 1 base, with 9 bases sitting between them. The germline gives CDR1 SGHRS, CDR2 YFSETQ. The CDR3 length is 14 residues. The CDR3 coding sequence is TGCGCCAGCAGCTTGAACGGCAGATCCTACGAGCAGTACTTC. Translation gives CASSLNGRSYEQYF. The complete variable domain, with remaining parts taken from reference TRBV5-1 and TRBJ2-7, reads KAGVTQTPRYLIKTRGQQVTLSCSPISGHRSVSWYQQTPGQGLQFLFEYFSETQRNKGNFPGRFSGRQFSNSRSEMNVSTLELGDSALYLCASSLNGRSYEQYFGPGTRLTVT.

The chain carries TRBV7-9 and TRBJ2-2, with D perhaps TRBD2 (6 bases). CDR3 length: 12 amino acids. Trimming took 7 bases from V and 4 from J, leaving 7 bases between them. Germline CDR1 SEHNR, CDR2 FQNEAQ (reference sequence). The CDR3 DNA sequence: TGTGCCAGCATGGGGGGCACCGGGGAGCTGTTTTTT. It codes for CASMGGTGELFF.

The V call is TRBV7-3, the J call TRBJ1-2; no firm D call. There are 15 residues in the CDR3. V lost 5 bases and J 4 bases, leaving 17 bases between the germline ends. Germline V CDR1 and CDR2: SGHTA, FQGTGA. The CDR3 nucleotides read TGTGCCAGCAGCCTGTCGTCGGGAACCCTCTATGGCTACACCTTC. Residues: CASSLSSGTLYGYTF.

Comment on this clonotype: Just one base apart from a much larger clone, this may be a read error. This chain connects TRBV7-9 to TRBJ1-3; a weak D match, TRBD1 (5 bases). Germline values: CDR1 SEHNR, CDR2 FQNEAQ (reference sequence). V lost 2 bases and J 0 bases, leaving 8 bases between the germline ends. The CDR3 runs to 15 residues. The CDR3 nucleotides are TGTGCCAGCAGCTTAAAGGGGAGCTCTGGAAACACCATATATTTT. Translation gives CASSLKGSSGNTIYF.

This clonotype has just a few counts. The chain carries TRBV5-6 and TRBJ2-1; 13 nucleotides line up with TRBD2. The CDR3 spans 17 residues. Germline CDR1 reads SGHDT; CDR2 reads YYEEEE. Unmatched junction bases numbered 13, after V lost 7 bases and J lost 6 bases. The CDR3 bases are TGTGCCAGCTCTACCTACTCCGGGACTAGCGGGGTCAATGAGCAGTTCTTC. Protein sequence: CASSTYSGTSGVNEQFF.

This clonotype was seen a handful of times. This chain joins TRBV21-1 and TRBJ1-4. TRBV21-1 is described as a pseudogene. The CDR3 runs 13 residues. DNA for the CDR3: TGTGCCAGCAGCCCCGTCTTGGACGAAAAACTGTTTTTT. Its translation: CASSPVLDEKLFF.